The source of this TCR beta chain is a study of shared clonotypes between healthy human individuals. About the research overall: Sampling drew on donors who were a couple of women and a few men aged 18 to 49. Overall study findings and caveats: Naive subsets tended to show greater estimated richness than memory subsets.

As concerns this clone: Its antigen is undetermined.

The CDR3 contains 15 residues. Germline CDR1 LNHDA, CDR2 SQIVND (reference sequence). The trim removed 6 bases at V and 1 base at J, leaving 2 bases unmatched. Generated by immunoSEQ multiplex PCR, the TCRdb table keeps only in-frame clones and is missing some. The table includes over 2 million clones, roughly 92% detected once. This chain uses TRBV19 with TRBJ2-2; TRBD1 matches 10 bases. The material sequenced was naive CD4+ T cells from PBMCs. Subset noted: CD45RA+ positively selected. The TCR sequence derives from a man younger than 35 in good health. Some clones in this sample may be carry-over from other donors' samples. CDR3 in amino acids: CASSRTGGNTGELFF. CDR3 coding DNA: TGTGCCAGTAGCCGGACAGGGGGGAACACCGGGGAGCTGTTTTTT.